This T cell receptor beta chain was retrieved from a study of blood T cell repertoires in COVID-19. Some clones are missing from TCRdb's copy, which holds only in-frame ones; the method was immunoSEQ multiplex PCR. The sample carries about 160,000 clones, around 80% recorded once. This TCR derives from a middle-aged man who had recovered from COVID-19. Specimen: PBMCs or T cells enriched from blood (not recorded which).

CDR3 DNA sequence: TGTGCCAGCAGCTTAGGAAGTGCGAGCGGTACGCAGTATTTT. This sequence encodes CASSLGSASGTQYF. The chain links TRBV7-8 to TRBJ2-3; a possible D gene is TRBD2 (5 bases). Trimming took off 1 base at V and 8 bases at J, with 13 bases between the two ends. Germline lookup yields CDR1 SGHVS and CDR2 FQNEAQ. The CDR3 has 14 amino acids.